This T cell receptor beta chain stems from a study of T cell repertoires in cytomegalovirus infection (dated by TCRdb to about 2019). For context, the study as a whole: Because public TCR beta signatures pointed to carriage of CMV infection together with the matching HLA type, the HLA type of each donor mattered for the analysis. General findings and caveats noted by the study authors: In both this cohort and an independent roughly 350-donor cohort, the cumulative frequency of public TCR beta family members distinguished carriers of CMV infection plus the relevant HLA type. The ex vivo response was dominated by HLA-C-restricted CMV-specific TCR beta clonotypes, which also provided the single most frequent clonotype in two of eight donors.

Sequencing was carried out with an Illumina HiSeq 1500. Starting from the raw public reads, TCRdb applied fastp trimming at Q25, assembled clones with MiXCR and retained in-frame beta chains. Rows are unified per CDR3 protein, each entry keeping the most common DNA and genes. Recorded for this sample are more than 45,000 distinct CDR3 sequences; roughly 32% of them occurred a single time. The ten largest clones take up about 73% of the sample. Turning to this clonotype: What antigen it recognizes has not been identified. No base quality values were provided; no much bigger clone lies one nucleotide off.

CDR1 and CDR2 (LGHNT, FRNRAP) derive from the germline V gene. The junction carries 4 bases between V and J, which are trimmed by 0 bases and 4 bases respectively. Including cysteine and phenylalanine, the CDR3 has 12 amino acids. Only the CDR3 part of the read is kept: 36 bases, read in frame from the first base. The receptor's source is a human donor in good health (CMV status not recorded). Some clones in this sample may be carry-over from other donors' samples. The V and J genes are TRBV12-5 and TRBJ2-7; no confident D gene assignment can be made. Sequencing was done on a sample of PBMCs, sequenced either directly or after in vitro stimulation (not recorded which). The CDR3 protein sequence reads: CASGLVSYEQYF. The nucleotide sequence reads TGTGCTAGTGGTTTGGTAAGTTACGAGCAGTACTTC.